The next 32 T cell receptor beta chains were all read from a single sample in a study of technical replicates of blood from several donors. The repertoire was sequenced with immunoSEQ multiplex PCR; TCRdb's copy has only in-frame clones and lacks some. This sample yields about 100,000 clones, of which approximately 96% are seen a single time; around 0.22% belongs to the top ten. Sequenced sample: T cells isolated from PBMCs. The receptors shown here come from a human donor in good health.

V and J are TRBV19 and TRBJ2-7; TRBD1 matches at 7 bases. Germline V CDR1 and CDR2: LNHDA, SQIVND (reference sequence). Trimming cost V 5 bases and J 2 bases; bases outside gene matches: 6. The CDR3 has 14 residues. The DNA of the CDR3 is TGTGCCAGTAGTGCCGGGACAGTGGCCTACGAGCAGTACTTC. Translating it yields CASSAGTVAYEQYF.

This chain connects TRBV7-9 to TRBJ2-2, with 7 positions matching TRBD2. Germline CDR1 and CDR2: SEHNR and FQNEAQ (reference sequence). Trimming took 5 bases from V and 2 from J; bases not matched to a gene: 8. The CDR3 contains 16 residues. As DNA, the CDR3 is TGTGCCAGCAGCGAGAGGGGACTAACAAACACCGGGGAGCTGTTTTTT. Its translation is CASSERGLTNTGELFF. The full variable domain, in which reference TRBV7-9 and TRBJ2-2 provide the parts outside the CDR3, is DTGVSQNPRHKITKRGQNVTFRCDPISEHNRLYWYRQTLGQGPEFLTYFQNEAQLEKSRLLSDRFSAERPKGSFSTLEIQRTEQGDSAMYLCASSERGLTNTGELFFGEGSRLTVL.

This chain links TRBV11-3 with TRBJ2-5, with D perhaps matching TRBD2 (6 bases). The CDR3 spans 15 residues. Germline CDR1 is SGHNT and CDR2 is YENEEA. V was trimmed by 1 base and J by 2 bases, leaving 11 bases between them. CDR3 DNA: TGTGCCAGCAGCTTAGGGGGGGTTTATCAAGAGACCCAGTACTTC. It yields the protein CASSLGGVYQETQYF.

The CDR3 DNA reads as TGCGCCAGCAGCCCCGTGACAGGGGACAGGCTGAACACTGAAGCTTTCTTT. It is translated as CASSPVTGDRLNTEAFF. The chain carries TRBV5-1 and TRBJ1-1; 8 positions match TRBD1. The CDR3 has 17 residues. Germline V lookup: CDR1 SGHRS, CDR2 YFSETQ. V was clipped by 4 bases and J by 0 bases; unmatched bases: 11. The complete variable domain, with remaining parts taken from reference TRBV5-1 and TRBJ1-1, reads KAGVTQTPRYLIKTRGQQVTLSCSPISGHRSVSWYQQTPGQGLQFLFEYFSETQRNKGNFPGRFSGRQFSNSRSEMNVSTLELGDSALYLCASSPVTGDRLNTEAFFGQGTRLTVV.

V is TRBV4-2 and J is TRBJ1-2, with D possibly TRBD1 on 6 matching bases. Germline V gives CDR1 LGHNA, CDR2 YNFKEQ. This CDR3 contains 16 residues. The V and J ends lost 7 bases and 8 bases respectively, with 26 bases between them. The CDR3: CASNEGHHDASRGYTF. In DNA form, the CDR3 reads TGTGCCAGCAACGAGGGACACCATGATGCTTCAAGAGGCTACACCTTC.

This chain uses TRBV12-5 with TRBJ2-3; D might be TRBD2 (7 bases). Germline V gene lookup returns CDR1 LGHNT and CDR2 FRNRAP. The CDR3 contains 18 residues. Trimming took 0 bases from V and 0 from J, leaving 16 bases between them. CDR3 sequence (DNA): TGTGCTAGTGGTTTGGTATTGGGGGCGGGGGATAGCACAGATACGCAGTATTTT. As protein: CASGLVLGAGDSTDTQYF.

Here the CDR3 reads CATSGGGQETQYF. CDR3 nucleotide sequence: TGTGCCACTAGCGGCGGGGGCCAAGAGACCCAGTACTTC. The V gene is TRBV15, the J gene TRBJ2-5, with 7 bases fitting TRBD2. Germline trimming cut 9 bases from V and 1 base from J; bases unmatched to any gene: 5. CDR3 length: 13 amino acids. The germline CDR1 and CDR2 sequences are LNHNV and YYDKDF (reference sequence).

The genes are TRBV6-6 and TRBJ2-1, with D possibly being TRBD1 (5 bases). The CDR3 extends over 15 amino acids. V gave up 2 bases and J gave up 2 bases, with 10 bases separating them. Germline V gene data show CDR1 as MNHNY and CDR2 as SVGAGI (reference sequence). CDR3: CASSYVRGTYNEQFF. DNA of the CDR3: TGTGCCAGCAGTTACGTAAGGGGAACCTACAATGAGCAGTTCTTC.

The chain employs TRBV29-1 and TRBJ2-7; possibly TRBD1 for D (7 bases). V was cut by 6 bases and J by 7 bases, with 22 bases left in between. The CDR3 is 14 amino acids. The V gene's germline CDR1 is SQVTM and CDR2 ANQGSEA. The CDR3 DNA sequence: TGCAGCGTGTCTAGCGCCATCCCAGGGGGGGAGCAGTACTTC. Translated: CSVSSAIPGGEQYF.

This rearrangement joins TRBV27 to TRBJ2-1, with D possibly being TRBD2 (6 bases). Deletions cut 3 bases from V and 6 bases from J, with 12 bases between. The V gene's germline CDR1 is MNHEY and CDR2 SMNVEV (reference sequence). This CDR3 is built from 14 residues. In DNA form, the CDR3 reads TGTGCCAGCAGTTTGATCGCCGGGAGCAATGAGCAGTTCTTC. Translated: CASSLIAGSNEQFF.

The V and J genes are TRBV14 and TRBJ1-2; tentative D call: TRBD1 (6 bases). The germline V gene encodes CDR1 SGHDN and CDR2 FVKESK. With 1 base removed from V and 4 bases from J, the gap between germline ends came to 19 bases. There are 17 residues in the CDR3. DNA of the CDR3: TGTGCCAGCAGCCAAGGTTCTACCTGGACAGAACTCTATGGCTACACCTTC. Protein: CASSQGSTWTELYGYTF.

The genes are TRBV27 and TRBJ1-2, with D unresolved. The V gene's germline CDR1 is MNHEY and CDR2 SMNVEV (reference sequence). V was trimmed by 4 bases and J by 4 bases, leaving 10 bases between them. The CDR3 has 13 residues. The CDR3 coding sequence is TGTGCCAGCAGTTGGTCGGGATCCTATGGCTACACCTTC. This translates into CASSWSGSYGYTF.

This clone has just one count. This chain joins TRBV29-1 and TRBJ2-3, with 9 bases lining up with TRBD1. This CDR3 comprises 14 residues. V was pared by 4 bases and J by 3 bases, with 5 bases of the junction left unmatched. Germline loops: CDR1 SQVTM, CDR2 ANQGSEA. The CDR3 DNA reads TGCAGCGTTGTAAACAGGGGGCGGACAGATACGCAGTATTTT. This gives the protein CSVVNRGRTDTQYF.

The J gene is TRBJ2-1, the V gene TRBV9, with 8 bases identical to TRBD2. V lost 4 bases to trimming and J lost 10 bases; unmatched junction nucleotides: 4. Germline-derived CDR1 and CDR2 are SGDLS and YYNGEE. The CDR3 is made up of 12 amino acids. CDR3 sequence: CASSIQRGEQFF. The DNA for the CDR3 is TGTGCCAGCAGCATCCAGCGGGGGGAGCAGTTCTTC.

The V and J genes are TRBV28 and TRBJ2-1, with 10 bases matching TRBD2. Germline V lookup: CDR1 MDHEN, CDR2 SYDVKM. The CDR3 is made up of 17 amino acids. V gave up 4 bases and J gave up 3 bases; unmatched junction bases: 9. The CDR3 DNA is TGTGCCAGCAGTTCGCCTTCTAGCGGGGGCCTCTACAATGAGCAGTTCTTC. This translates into CASSSPSSGGLYNEQFF.

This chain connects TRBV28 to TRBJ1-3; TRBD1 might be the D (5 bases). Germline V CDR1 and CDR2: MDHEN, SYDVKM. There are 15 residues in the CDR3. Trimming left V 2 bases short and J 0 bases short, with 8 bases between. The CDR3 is CASSLKGPSGNTIYF. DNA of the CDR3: TGTGCCAGCAGTTTAAAGGGGCCCTCTGGAAACACCATATATTTT.

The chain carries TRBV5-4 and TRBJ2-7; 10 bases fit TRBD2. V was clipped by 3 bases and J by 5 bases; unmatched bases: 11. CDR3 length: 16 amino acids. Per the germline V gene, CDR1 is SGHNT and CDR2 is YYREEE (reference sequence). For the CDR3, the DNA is TGTGCCAGCAGCTGGGGCCTAGCGGGAGATAGTAACGAGCAGTACTTC. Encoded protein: CASSWGLAGDSNEQYF.

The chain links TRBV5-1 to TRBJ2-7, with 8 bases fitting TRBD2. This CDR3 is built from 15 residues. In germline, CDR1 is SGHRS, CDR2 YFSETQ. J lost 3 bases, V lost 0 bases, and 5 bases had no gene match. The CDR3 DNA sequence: TGCGCCAGCAGCTTGGGTGCGGGAGGATACTACGAGCAGTACTTC. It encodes CASSLGAGGYYEQYF.

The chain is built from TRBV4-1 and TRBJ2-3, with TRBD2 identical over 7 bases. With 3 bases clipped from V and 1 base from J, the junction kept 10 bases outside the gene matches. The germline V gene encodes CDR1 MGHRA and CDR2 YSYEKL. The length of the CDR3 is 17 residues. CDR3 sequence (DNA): TGCGCCAGCAGCCATCCCCTAGGACTAGATGGCACAGATACGCAGTATTTT. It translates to CASSHPLGLDGTDTQYF.

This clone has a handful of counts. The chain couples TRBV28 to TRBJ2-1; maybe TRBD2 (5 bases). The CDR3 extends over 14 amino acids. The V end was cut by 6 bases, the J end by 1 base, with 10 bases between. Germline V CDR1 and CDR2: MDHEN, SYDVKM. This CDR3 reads CASRTRESYNEQFF. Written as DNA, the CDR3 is TGTGCCAGCAGAACTAGGGAATCCTACAATGAGCAGTTCTTC.

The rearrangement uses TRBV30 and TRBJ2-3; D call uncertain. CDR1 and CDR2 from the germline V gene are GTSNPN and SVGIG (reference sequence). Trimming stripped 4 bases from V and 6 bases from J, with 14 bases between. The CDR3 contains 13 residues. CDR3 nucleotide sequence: TGTGCCTGGACCCGAGAGCCGCTGGATACGCAGTATTTT. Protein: CAWTREPLDTQYF.

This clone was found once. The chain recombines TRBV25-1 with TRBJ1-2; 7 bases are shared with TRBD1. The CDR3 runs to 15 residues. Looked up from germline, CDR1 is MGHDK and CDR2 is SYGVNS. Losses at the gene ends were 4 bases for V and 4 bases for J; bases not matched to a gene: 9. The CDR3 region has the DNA TGTGCCAGCAGTGCTCAAAACAGGGGACCCTATGGCTACACCTTC. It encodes CASSAQNRGPYGYTF.

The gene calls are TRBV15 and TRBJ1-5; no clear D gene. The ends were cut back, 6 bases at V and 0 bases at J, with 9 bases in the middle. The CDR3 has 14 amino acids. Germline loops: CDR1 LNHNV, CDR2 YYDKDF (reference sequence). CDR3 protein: CATSSILSNQPQHF. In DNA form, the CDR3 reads TGTGCCACCAGTTCGATACTTAGCAATCAGCCCCAGCATTTT. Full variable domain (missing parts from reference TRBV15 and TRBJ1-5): DAMVIQNPRYQVTQFGKPVTLSCSQTLNHNVMYWYQQKSSQAPKLLFHYYDKDFNNEADTPDNFQSRRPNTSFCFLDIRSPGLGDTAMYLCATSSILSNQPQHFGDGTRLSIL.

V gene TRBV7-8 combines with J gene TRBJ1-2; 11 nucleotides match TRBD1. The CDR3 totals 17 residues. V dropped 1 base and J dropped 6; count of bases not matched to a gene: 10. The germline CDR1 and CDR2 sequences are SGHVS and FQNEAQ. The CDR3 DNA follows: TGTGCCAGCAGCTTAGTAGGTTGGACAGGGGGCAAGGATGGCTACACCTTC. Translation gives CASSLVGWTGGKDGYTF.

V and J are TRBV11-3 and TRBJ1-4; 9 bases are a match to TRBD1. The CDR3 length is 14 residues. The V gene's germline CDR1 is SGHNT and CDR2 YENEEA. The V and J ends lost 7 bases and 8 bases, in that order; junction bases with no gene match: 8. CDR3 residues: CASTNPGQGEKLFF. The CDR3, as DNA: TGTGCCAGCACCAACCCGGGACAGGGAGAAAAACTGTTTTTT.

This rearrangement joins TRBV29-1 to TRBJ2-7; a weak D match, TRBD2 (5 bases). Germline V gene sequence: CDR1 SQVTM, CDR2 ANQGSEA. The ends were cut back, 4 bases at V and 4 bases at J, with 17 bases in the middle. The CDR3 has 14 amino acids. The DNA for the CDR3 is TGCAGCGTTGTACTTGAAACTCGGGGTTACGAGCAGTACTTC. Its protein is CSVVLETRGYEQYF.

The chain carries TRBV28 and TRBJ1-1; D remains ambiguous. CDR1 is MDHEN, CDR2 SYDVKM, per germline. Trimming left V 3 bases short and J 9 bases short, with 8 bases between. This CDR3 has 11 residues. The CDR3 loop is CASSFQVKAFF. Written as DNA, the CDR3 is TGTGCCAGCAGTTTCCAGGTTAAAGCTTTCTTT.

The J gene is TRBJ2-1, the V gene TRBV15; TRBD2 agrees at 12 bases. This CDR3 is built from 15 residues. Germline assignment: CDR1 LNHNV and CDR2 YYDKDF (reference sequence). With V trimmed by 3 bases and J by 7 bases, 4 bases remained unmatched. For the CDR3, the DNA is TGTGCCACCAGCAGGACTAGCGGGAGATGGAATGAGCAGTTCTTC. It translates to CATSRTSGRWNEQFF.

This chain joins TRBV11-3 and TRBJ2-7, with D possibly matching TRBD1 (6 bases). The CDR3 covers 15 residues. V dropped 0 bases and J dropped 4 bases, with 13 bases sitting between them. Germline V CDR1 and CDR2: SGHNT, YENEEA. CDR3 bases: TGTGCCAGCAGCTTAGAGGCAGGGGACCGATACGAGCAGTACTTC. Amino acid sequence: CASSLEAGDRYEQYF.

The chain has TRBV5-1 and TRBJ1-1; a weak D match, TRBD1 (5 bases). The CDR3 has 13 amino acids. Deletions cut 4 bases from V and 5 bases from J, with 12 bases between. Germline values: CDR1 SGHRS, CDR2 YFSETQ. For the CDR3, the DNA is TGCGCCAGCAGCACGACGGGGGGGACTGAAGCTTTCTTT. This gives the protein CASSTTGGTEAFF. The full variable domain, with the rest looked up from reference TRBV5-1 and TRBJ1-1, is KAGVTQTPRYLIKTRGQQVTLSCSPISGHRSVSWYQQTPGQGLQFLFEYFSETQRNKGNFPGRFSGRQFSNSRSEMNVSTLELGDSALYLCASSTTGGTEAFFGQGTRLTVV.

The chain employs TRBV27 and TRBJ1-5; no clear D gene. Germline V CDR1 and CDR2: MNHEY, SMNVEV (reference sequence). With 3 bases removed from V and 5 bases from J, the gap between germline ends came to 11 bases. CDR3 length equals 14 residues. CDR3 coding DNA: TGTGCCAGCAGTTTTGCCGATGCGGATCAGCCCCAGCATTTT. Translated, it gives CASSFADADQPQHF.

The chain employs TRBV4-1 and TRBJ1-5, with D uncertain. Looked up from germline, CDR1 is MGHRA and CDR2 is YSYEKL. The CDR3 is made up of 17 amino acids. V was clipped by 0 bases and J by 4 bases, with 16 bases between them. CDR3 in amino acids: CASSQETGGFSNQPQHF. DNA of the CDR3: TGCGCCAGCAGCCAAGAGACGGGTGGGTTTTCTAATCAGCCCCAGCATTTT.